The rows below give T cell receptor beta chains drawn from one sample of a study of regulatory T cells in long-lasting Graves disease. A single record per CDR3 protein comes from TCRdb applying MiXCR to the multiplex PCR reads. The data contain 550,000 to 700,000 distinct CDR3 sequences, roughly 16% of them singletons. This sample was also put to use in a study of T cells in Graves' hyperthyroidism and ophthalmopathy.

Material: peripheral blood mononuclear cells (PBMCs), obtained at new diagnosis, from a patient treated with antithyroid drugs. The receptors were sampled from a young man with Graves disease. Both conserved end residues are part of each CDR3. The D gene is left open where the match is weak. For some rows the clone size is stated as once, few or many, or as a class when expanded; others skip it.

cdr3_nt cdr3_aa d_call j_call v_call cdr3_length clone_size
TGCGCCAGCAGCTGGGGAAGGGGGTTCCAAGAGACCCAGTACTTC CASSWGRGFQETQYF - TRBJ2-5 TRBV5-1 15 -
TGTGCCAGCAGCTTTAGCGGGATTAATGAGCAGTTCTTC CASSFSGINEQFF TRBD2 TRBJ2-1 TRBV7-2 13 many
TGTGCCTGGAGTTGGTACCGGTACTACACAGATACGCAGTATTTT CAWSWYRYYTDTQYF - TRBJ2-3 TRBV30 15 many
TGTGCCAGCACCAAGGGGACTTCTCCCTACAATGAGCAGTTCTTC CASTKGTSPYNEQFF - TRBJ2-1 TRBV6-2/TRBV6-3 15 -
TGCAGTGCCTCCCAGGGGGACAACTCCTACGAGCAGTACTTC CSASQGDNSYEQYF TRBD1 TRBJ2-7 TRBV20-1 14 many
TGTGCCAGCAGTACCGGGACAGGGGCTTTCGGCTACACCTTC CASSTGTGAFGYTF TRBD1 TRBJ1-2 TRBV6-1 14 -
TGCAGTGCTGGATCCTCCGGGCCCGACGGCCCCCTCCACTTT CSAGSSGPDGPLHF - TRBJ1-6 TRBV20-1 14 few
TGTGCCAGCAGCTCTACCCCCCCCAATGAGCAGTTCTTC CASSSTPPNEQFF - TRBJ2-1 TRBV5-4 13 -
TGTGCCAGCTCACTGACAACCTGGGAGACCCCAGGAACAGATACGCAGTATTTT CASSLTTWETPGTDTQYF - TRBJ2-3 TRBV18 18 -
TGTGCCAGCAGTTACTCCGGGACAGCCTACAATGAGCAGTTCTTC CASSYSGTAYNEQFF TRBD1 TRBJ2-1 TRBV6-5 15 many
TGTGCCAGCAGCTTAATAGCGGGAGCAGATACGCAGTATTTT CASSLIAGADTQYF TRBD2 TRBJ2-3 TRBV7-3 14 many
TGTGCCAGCAGGGGGGACTACCGCTCCTACAATGAGCAGTTCTTC CASRGDYRSYNEQFF TRBD2 TRBJ2-1 TRBV6-1 15 -
TGCGCCAGCAGCCCCGGGACAGGGGGGAACACTGAAGCTTTCTTT CASSPGTGGNTEAFF TRBD1 TRBJ1-1 TRBV5-1 15 many
TGTGCCAGCAGCCCGGTGGGGGAGAGATACAATGAGCAGTTCTTC CASSPVGERYNEQFF - TRBJ2-1 TRBV3-1 15 many
TGTGCCAGCAGCTTCGGAAGGGGGCGGTACGAGCAGTACTTC CASSFGRGRYEQYF TRBD1 TRBJ2-7 TRBV5-6 14 -
TGTGCCAGCAGCTTAGCGGTCGGCAGGGCCTATGGCTACACCTTC CASSLAVGRAYGYTF - TRBJ1-2 TRBV7-9 15 -
TGCAGTGCTAGAAACAGGGACCATGAGCAGTTCTTC CSARNRDHEQFF - TRBJ2-1 TRBV20-1 12 many
TGTGCCACCAGTGACAAGGGACCAGGCAGTGAGCAGTTCTTC CATSDKGPGSEQFF - TRBJ2-1 TRBV24-1 14 many
TGCGCCAGCAGCCAAGCCTTCACAGATACGCAGTATTTT CASSQAFTDTQYF - TRBJ2-3 TRBV5-1 13 many
TGTGCCAGCAGTTTGGGTAACGTAGCAGCCCAGTACTTC CASSLGNVAAQYF - TRBJ2-5 TRBV11-3 13 -
TGTGCCAGCAGTTACCAGGCCCCAGATACGCAGTATTTT CASSYQAPDTQYF - TRBJ2-3 TRBV6-2/TRBV6-3 13 few
TGTGCCAGCAGCCACCCCTCGGCTAGCGGGGAAGATAGCTCCTACAATGAGCAGTTCTTC CASSHPSASGEDSSYNEQFF TRBD2 TRBJ2-1 TRBV11-1 20 -
TGCAGTGCTAGAGAAGCGGGGAAATACAATGAGCAGTTCTTC CSAREAGKYNEQFF TRBD2 TRBJ2-1 TRBV20-1 14 few
TGCGCCAGCAGCTTGTTGCCTGGGATCGGTAGCGGAGATTCCTACGAGCAGTACTTC CASSLLPGIGSGDSYEQYF - TRBJ2-7 TRBV5-1 19 -
TGTGCCAGCACCCCGAGTGGACTAGCGGGGGGTGAGCAGTTCTTC CASTPSGLAGGEQFF TRBD2 TRBJ2-1 TRBV12-3/TRBV12-4 15 many
TGTGCCAGCTCACGACAGCCGGAAAATGAGCAGTTCTTC CASSRQPENEQFF - TRBJ2-1 TRBV18 13 many
TGCGCCAGCAGCGGGCAGAAAGATGAGCAGTTCTTC CASSGQKDEQFF - TRBJ2-1 TRBV5-1 12 many
TGTGCCAGTAGTATCTCTGGTTTCTCGTCCGGGGAGCTGTTTTTT CASSISGFSSGELFF - TRBJ2-2 TRBV19 15 -
TGTGCCAGCTCACCTTACCTTACCCTTTCGGGGAACACCGGGGAGCTGTTTTTT CASSPYLTLSGNTGELFF - TRBJ2-2 TRBV18 18 few
TGCAGTGCCGACAGGGGGGACTACTATGGCTACACCTTC CSADRGDYYGYTF TRBD1 TRBJ1-2 TRBV20-1 13 few
TGTGCCAGCAGCGGGGGGGGACAGGGCAACTATGGCTACACCTTC CASSGGGQGNYGYTF TRBD1 TRBJ1-2 TRBV9 15 few
TGCAGTGCTCGCGAGCCGTTTAAATACGAGCAGTACTTC CSAREPFKYEQYF - TRBJ2-7 TRBV20-1 13 many
TGTGCCAGCAGCCAAGTAGGGGGGATGAGGACCGGGGAGCTGTTTTTT CASSQVGGMRTGELFF - TRBJ2-2 TRBV14 16 -
TGTGCCAGCAGCTTGCGGGACAGGACCGATGGCGAGCAGTACTTC CASSLRDRTDGEQYF TRBD1 TRBJ2-7 TRBV11-2 15 -
TGTGCCAGCAGCGTAGAAGAGCGGACTGAAGCTTTCTTT CASSVEERTEAFF - TRBJ1-1 TRBV9 13 -
TGTGCCAGCACCAACGACATGAACACTGAAGCTTTCTTT CASTNDMNTEAFF - TRBJ1-1 TRBV6-2/TRBV6-3 13 many
TGTGCCAGCAGCATCCCCGGGACAGGGGCTTCGGGGGAGCTGTTTTTT CASSIPGTGASGELFF TRBD1 TRBJ2-2 TRBV5-6 16 few
TGTGCCAGCAGCGTTCAACCCGCGGAGACCCAGTACTTC CASSVQPAETQYF - TRBJ2-5 TRBV9 13 -
TGTGCCAGCAGCCGGATTGGGGCCAATGAGCAGTTCTTC CASSRIGANEQFF - TRBJ2-1 TRBV2 13 many
TGTGCCTGGAGTTGGAACGGGGCTAATGAAAAACTGTTTTTT CAWSWNGANEKLFF - TRBJ1-4 TRBV30 14 many
TGCGCCAGCAGCCCGGGACAGGGGGGTGGGCAGTTCTTC CASSPGQGGGQFF TRBD1 TRBJ2-1 TRBV5-1 13 -
TGCGCCAGCAGCGCAGACGGGGGCGTGAACACTGAAGCTTTCTTT CASSADGGVNTEAFF - TRBJ1-1 TRBV5-1 15 few
TGCAGTGCTAGAGATTTCCGGGGGCTGTACCAAGAGACCCAGTACTTC CSARDFRGLYQETQYF - TRBJ2-5 TRBV20-1 16 few
TGTGCCAGCAGCCACCCCGGACAGGGAGCGGCCTATAATTCACCCCTCCACTTT CASSHPGQGAAYNSPLHF TRBD1 TRBJ1-6 TRBV4-2 18 few
TGTGCCAGCACCATACTAGCGGGGATCGCAGATACGCAGTATTTT CASTILAGIADTQYF TRBD2 TRBJ2-3 TRBV2 15 -
TGCGCCAGCAGCCAAGATGGGGCCCCGGGGAACTATGGCTACACCTTC CASSQDGAPGNYGYTF - TRBJ1-2 TRBV4-1 16 -
TGTGCCAGCAGCCCCGATAGCGGGAGGGCGGGGTACAATGAGCAGTTCTTC CASSPDSGRAGYNEQFF TRBD2 TRBJ2-1 TRBV7-9 17 -
TGTGCCAGCAGTGGCGCGACAGGGGCTTCACCCCTCCACTTT CASSGATGASPLHF TRBD1 TRBJ1-6 TRBV25-1 14 few
TGTGCCAGTAGTATGTCATCCGGGGATGAGCAGTTCTTC CASSMSSGDEQFF - TRBJ2-1 TRBV19 13 -